This T cell receptor beta chain was recorded in a study of T cell changes during pregnancy in multiple sclerosis. Points on this clone: The identical CDR3 is also encoded by other nucleotide sequences in the sample.

The CDR3 is 12 residues long. Germline values: CDR1 SGHRS, CDR2 YFSETQ. Trimming took off 0 bases at V and 5 bases at J, with 6 bases between the two ends. TCRdb's table, derived via immunoSEQ multiplex PCR, lists solely in-frame clones and lacks some. The repertoire includes around 52,000 clones, approximately 87% of them detected once, and roughly 5% sits in the top ten. The source material was peripheral blood from another person, used as feeder cells. This TCR came from a human donor whose cells served as feeder cells for cultures in a pregnancy study. The genes are TRBV5-1 and TRBJ2-7; a possible D gene is TRBD2 (5 bases). CDR3 amino acids: CASSLGGHEQYF. CDR3 sequence (DNA): TGCGCCAGCAGCTTGGGAGGGCACGAGCAGTACTTC.